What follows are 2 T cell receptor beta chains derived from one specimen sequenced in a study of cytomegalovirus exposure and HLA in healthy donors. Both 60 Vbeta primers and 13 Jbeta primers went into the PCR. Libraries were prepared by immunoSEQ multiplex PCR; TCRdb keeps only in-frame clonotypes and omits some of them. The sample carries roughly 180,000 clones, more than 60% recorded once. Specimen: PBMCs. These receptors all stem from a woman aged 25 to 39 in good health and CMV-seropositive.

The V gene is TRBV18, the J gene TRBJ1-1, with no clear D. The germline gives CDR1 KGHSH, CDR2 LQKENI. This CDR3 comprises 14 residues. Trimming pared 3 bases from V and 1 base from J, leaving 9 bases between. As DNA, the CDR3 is TGTGCCAGCTCACCGAACAGCCAGAACACTGAAGCTTTCTTT. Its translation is CASSPNSQNTEAFF.

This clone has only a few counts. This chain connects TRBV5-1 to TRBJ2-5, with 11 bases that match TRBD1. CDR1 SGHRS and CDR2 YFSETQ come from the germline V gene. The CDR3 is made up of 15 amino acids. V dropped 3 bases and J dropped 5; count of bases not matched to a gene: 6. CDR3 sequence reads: CASSWGQGGAETQYF. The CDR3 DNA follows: TGCGCCAGCAGCTGGGGACAGGGGGGGGCGGAGACCCAGTACTTC.